Included here is one TCR beta chain sequence, with context. The data originate from a study of blood T cell repertoires in COVID-19. The wider study: Acute-phase and convalescent COVID-19 samples originated in the United States, Italy and Spain.

Methods used by the authors: Estimation of nucleated cell counts relied on the amplification of reference gene primers. Data came from immunoSEQ multiplex PCR; TCRdb stores just in-frame clones and leaves some out. For V, J and clone size, that table is used; D and trimming come from the DNA. The data hold about 300,000 clones, with about 86% observed a single time. The sequence derives from a woman aged 45 to 65 with acute or convalescent COVID-19. The sample taken for sequencing was peripheral blood.

The CDR3, as DNA: TGTGCCAGCAGTGAACGGACGGGACTTCGAGGGGAGACCCAGTACTTC. It is translated as CASSERTGLRGETQYF. The chain uses TRBV25-1 and TRBJ2-5, with D possibly matching TRBD2 (6 bases). The V end was cut by 2 bases, the J end by 5 bases, with 18 bases between. This CDR3 spans 16 amino acids. Germline V lookup: CDR1 MGHDK, CDR2 SYGVNS. Drawing the rest from reference TRBV25-1 and TRBJ2-5, the complete variable domain is EADIYQTPRYLVIGTGKKITLECSQTMGHDKMYWYQQDPGMELHLIHYSYGVNSTEKGDLSSESTVSRIRTEHFPLTLESARPSHTSQYLCASSERTGLRGETQYFGPGTRLLVL.